This T cell receptor beta chain derives from a study of blood T cell repertoires in COVID-19. The wider study: The cDNA or gDNA used as material had been derived from T cells, B-cell-depleted T cells, or PBMCs.

Sequencing was performed with immunoSEQ multiplex PCR; in TCRdb, only in-frame clones are kept and a portion is missing. The sample includes 70,000 to 75,000 clones, about four fifths of them seen just once. This clonotype was obtained from a man in his 70s with acute or convalescent COVID-19. The sample consisted of peripheral blood.

CDR3 nucleotides: TGCGCCAGCAGCTCGGGACAGGGTCCGGGGGAGCTGTTTTTT. Translating it yields CASSSGQGPGELFF. V gene TRBV5-1 combines with J gene TRBJ2-2; 9 bases align to TRBD1. Trimming cost V 3 bases and J 8 bases; bases outside gene matches: 5. The germline V gene has CDR1 SGHRS and CDR2 YFSETQ. This CDR3 has 14 residues.